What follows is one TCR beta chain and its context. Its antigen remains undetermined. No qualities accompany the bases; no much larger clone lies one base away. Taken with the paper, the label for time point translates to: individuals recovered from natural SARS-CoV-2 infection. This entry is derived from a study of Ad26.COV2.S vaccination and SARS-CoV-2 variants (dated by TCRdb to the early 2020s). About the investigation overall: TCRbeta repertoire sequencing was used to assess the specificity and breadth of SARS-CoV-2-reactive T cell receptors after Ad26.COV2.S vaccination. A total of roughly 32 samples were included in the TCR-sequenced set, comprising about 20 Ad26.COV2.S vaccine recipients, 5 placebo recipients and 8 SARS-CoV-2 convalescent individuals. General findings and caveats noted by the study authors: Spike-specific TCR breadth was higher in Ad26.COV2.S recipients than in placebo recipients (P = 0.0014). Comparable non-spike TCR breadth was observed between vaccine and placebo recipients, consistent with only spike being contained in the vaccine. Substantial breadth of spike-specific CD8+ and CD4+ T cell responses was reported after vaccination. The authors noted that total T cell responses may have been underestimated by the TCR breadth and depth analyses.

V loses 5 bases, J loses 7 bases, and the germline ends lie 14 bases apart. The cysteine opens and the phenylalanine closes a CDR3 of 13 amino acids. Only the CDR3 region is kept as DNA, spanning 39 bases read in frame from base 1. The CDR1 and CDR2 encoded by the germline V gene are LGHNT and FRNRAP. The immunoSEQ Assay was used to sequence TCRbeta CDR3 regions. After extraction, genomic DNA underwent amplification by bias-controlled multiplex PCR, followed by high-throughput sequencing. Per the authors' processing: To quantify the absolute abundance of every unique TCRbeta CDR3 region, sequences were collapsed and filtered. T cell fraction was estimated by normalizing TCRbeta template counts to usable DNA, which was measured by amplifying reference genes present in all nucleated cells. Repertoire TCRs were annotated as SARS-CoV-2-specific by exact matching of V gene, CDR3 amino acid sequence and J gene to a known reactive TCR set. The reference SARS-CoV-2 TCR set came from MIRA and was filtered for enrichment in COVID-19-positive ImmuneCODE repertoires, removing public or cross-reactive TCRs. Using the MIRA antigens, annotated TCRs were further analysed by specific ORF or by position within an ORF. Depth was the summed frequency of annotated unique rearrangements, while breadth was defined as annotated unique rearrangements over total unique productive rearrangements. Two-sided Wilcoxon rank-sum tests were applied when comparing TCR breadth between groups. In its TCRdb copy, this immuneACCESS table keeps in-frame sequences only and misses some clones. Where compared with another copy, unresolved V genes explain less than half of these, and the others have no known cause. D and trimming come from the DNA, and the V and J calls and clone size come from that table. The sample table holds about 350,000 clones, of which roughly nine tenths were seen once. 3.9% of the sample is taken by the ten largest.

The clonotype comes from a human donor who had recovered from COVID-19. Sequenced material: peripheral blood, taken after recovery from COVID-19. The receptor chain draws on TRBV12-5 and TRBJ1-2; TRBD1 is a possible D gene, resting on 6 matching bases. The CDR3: CASGTGRGGGYTF. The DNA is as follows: TGTGCTAGTGGTACAGGGCGAGGGGGTGGCTACACCTTC.